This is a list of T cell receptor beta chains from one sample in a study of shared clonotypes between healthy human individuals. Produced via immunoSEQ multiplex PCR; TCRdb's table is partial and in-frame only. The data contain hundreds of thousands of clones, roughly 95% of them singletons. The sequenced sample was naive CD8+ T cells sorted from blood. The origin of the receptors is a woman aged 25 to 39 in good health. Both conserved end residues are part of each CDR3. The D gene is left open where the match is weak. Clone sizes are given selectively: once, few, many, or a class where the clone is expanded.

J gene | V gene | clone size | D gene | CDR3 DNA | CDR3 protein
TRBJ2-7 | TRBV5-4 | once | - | TGTGCCAGCAGCTTGCGGAAGGGGGAGCAGTACTTC | CASSLRKGEQYF
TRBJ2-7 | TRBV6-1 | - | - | TGTGCCAGCAGTGAATATGGACAGAGTGTAGGGTCCTACGAGCAGTACTTC | CASSEYGQSVGSYEQYF
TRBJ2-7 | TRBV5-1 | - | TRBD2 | TGCGCCAGCAGCTTGGCGCCTAGCGGAAACTACGAGCAGTACTTC | CASSLAPSGNYEQYF
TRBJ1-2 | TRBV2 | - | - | TGTGCCAGCAGTGAACTCACAGGATCTTTAACGACGGGCTACACCTTC | CASSELTGSLTTGYTF
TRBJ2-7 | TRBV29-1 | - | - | TGCAGCGTTGATGCAGGGAGCTCCTACGAGCAGTACTTC | CSVDAGSSYEQYF
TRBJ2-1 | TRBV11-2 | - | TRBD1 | TGTGCCAGCAGCTTAGTCGTTGGGACAGGGCGCAATGAGCAGTTCTTC | CASSLVVGTGRNEQFF
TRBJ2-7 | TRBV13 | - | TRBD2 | TGTGCCAGCAGCTCCGGGACTAGCGGCTACGAGCAGTACTTC | CASSSGTSGYEQYF
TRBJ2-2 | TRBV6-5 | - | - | TGTGCCAGCAGTTACAGTGGTCGGAATACCGGGGAGCTGTTTTTT | CASSYSGRNTGELFF
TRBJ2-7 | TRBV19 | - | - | TGTGCCAGTAAGCACCGACGGGAATCCTACGAGCAGTACTTC | CASKHRRESYEQYF
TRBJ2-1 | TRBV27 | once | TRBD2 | TGTGCCAGCAGTGCCATAATGGAGGGACTAGGGTACCAGTTCTTC | CASSAIMEGLGYQFF
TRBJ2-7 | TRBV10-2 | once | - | TGCGCCACCGGTGCCGGGTACGAGCAGTACTTC | CATGAGYEQYF
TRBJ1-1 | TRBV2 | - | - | TGTGCCAGCGGGTGGGTGAACACTGAAGCTTTCTTT | CASGWVNTEAFF
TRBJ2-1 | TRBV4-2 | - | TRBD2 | TGTGCCAGCAGCCCTCCGGGGCTAGCGGGAGGCGTGGCCTACAATGAGCAGTTCTTC | CASSPPGLAGGVAYNEQFF
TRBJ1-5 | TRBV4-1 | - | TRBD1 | TGCGCCAGCAGCCCTGGACAGGCAAGTCCACCCCAGCATTTT | CASSPGQASPPQHF
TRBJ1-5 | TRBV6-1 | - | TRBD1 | TGTGCCAGCAGTGAATTACGGACAGGGGGTACGTATAGCAATCAGCCCCAGCATTTT | CASSELRTGGTYSNQPQHF
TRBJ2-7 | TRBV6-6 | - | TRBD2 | TGTGCCAGCAGTTACCCCGGGACTAGGGGGTTCTACGAGCAGTACTTC | CASSYPGTRGFYEQYF
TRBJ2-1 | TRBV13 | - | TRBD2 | TGTGCCAGCAGCTTGGGACTAGCGTCCCACAATGAGCAGTTCTTC | CASSLGLASHNEQFF
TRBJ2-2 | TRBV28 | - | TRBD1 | TGTGCCAGCAGTTTGGGACAGGTTCTCCCGAACACCGGGGAGCTGTTTTTT | CASSLGQVLPNTGELFF
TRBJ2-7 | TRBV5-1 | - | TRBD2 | TGCGCCAGCAGTATAGCGGGGCTCTACGAGCAGTACTTC | CASSIAGLYEQYF
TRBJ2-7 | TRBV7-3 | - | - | TGTGCCAGCAGCCCAGGACCCACCCACGAGCAGTACTTC | CASSPGPTHEQYF
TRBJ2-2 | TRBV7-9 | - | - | TGTGCCAGCAGCTCAGCGGGCGCGAACACCGGGGAGCTGTTTTTT | CASSSAGANTGELFF
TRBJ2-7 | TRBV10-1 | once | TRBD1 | TGCGCCAGCAGGTGGACAGGGGGGCGTAGTTACGAGCAGTACTTC | CASRWTGGRSYEQYF
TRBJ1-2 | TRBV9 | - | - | TGTGCCAGCAGCTCGGGCCAGTCAGGTATGAGAGCCTATGGCTACACCTTC | CASSSGQSGMRAYGYTF
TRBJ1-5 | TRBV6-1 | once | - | TGTGCCAGCAGTGAATCCAGGGGCAAAAATCAGCCCCAGCATTTT | CASSESRGKNQPQHF
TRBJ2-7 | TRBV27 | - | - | TGTGCCAGCAGTTCGGTATACGAGCAGTACTTC | CASSSVYEQYF
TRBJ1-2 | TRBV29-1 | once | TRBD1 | TGCAGCGTTGTGGGACAGATATCCTATGGCTACACCTTC | CSVVGQISYGYTF
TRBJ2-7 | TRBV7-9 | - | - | TGTGCCAGCACCCCTGAGGAGGACCCAGGCCTGTACGAGCAGTACTTC | CASTPEEDPGLYEQYF
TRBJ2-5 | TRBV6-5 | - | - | TGTGCCAGCACTCAGGGAGAGACCCAGTACTTC | CASTQGETQYF
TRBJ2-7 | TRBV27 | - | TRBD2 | TGTGCCAGCAGTGGGCGGGAGGTAAACGAGCAGTACTTC | CASSGREVNEQYF
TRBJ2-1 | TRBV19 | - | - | TGTGCCAGTAGTACAGACCCGGGGTCTTACAATGAGCAGTTCTTC | CASSTDPGSYNEQFF
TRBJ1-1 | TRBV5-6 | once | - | TGTGCCAGCAGCTTGTGGAGCACTGAAGCTTTCTTT | CASSLWSTEAFF
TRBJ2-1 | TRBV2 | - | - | TGTGCCAGCAGTGACGGGGCTAGAGGTAGAGACAATGAGCAGTTCTTC | CASSDGARGRDNEQFF
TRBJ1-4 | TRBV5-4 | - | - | TGTGCCAGCAGTTCTGGGGACGGCGAAAAACTGTTTTTT | CASSSGDGEKLFF
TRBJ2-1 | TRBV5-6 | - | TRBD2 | TGTGCCAGCAGCTTGAGCGGACTAGTGGGTTACAATGAGCAGTTCTTC | CASSLSGLVGYNEQFF
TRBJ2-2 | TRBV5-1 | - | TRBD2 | TGCGCCAGCAGCTTTGGACTAGCGGGAGGGACCACCGGGGAGCTGTTTTTT | CASSFGLAGGTTGELFF
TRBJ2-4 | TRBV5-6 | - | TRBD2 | TGTGCCAGCAGCTTGATGGCCCTAGCGGGGGCCAAAAACATTCAGTACTTC | CASSLMALAGAKNIQYF
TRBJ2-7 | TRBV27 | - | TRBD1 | TGTGCCAGCACCCTGACAGGGGGCTTCCACGAGCAGTACTTC | CASTLTGGFHEQYF
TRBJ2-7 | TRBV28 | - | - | TGTGCCAGCAGTTTTGGACGGAGTTCATACGAGCAGTACTTC | CASSFGRSSYEQYF
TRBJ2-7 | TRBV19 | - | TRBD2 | TGTGCCAGTAGCGCCTCTAGCGGGAGTGGATACGAGCAGTACTTC | CASSASSGSGYEQYF
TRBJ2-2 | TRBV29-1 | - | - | TGCAGCGGGGGGGACCAGATCACCGGGGAGCTGTTTTTT | CSGGDQITGELFF
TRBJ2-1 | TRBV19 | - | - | TGTGCCAGTAGTGCACCAACTACAGCGTTCGGGTACAATGAGCAGTTCTTC | CASSAPTTAFGYNEQFF
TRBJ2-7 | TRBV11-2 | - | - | TGTGCCAGCAGCTTATCTTGGAATGAGCAGTACTTC | CASSLSWNEQYF
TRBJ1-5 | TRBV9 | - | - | TGTGCCAGCAGCGTAGACGCAGGGGATAATCAGCCCCAGCATTTT | CASSVDAGDNQPQHF
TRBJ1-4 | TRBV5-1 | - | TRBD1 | TGCGCCAGCAGCTGGACCGGGACAGCCTCTAATGAAAAACTGTTTTTT | CASSWTGTASNEKLFF
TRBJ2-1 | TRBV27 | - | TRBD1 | TGTGCCAGCAGCCGACAGGGCCCTAATGAGCAGTTCTTC | CASSRQGPNEQFF
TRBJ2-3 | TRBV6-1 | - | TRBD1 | TGTGCCAGCAGTGTTGACAGGGGTTTTGGCACAGATACGCAGTATTTT | CASSVDRGFGTDTQYF
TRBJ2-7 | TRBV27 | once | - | TGTGCCAGCAGTTATTTAGACAGCCCCTACGAGCAGTACTTC | CASSYLDSPYEQYF
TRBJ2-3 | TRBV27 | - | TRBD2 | TGTGCCAGCAGTTTATTGGTCCCTAGCGGGAGTTTAGATACGCAGTATTTT | CASSLLVPSGSLDTQYF
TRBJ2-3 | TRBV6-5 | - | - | TGTGCCAGCAGTTACTCCATACTCACAGATACGCAGTATTTT | CASSYSILTDTQYF
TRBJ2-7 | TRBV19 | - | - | TGTGCCAGTAGTCCCCGGGACGCCTACGAGCAGTACTTC | CASSPRDAYEQYF
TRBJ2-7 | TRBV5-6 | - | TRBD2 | TGTGCCAGCAGCTTGGGGACTAGCTTGTATGAGCAGTACTTC | CASSLGTSLYEQYF
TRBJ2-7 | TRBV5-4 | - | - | TGTGCCAGCAGCTTGGTCAGGGGCCACGAGCAGTACTTC | CASSLVRGHEQYF
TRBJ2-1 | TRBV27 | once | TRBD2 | TGTGCCAGCACACAAGCGGGAGCTTTTATAAATGAGCAGTTCTTC | CASTQAGAFINEQFF